The 25 T cell receptor beta chains below come from one sample, sequenced in a study of blood T cells in healthy people across ages. The second PCR ran roughly 7 to 12 cycles with a sample-barcoded 5' primer and J-beta primers. TCRdb redid the calling of the 5' RACE reads with MiXCR, one entry per CDR3 protein. The sample lists over a million distinct CDR3 sequences, 25% seen once, with around 0.75% in the top ten. These data also featured in a second study, about T cells of mothers and their children.

Sequences were obtained from blood. The receptors originated from a girl aged 2 to 9 in good health.

This clonotype was recorded a few times. The chain uses TRBV28 and TRBJ2-5; 8 nucleotides align to TRBD1. J gave up 2 bases and V 3 bases, and 11 bases lay outside the gene matches. This CDR3 has 17 residues. Germline CDR1 MDHEN, CDR2 SYDVKM. In DNA form, the CDR3 reads TGTGCCAGCAGTTTTTCCGGGACAGGACTTCTACAAGAGACCCAGTACTTC. It encodes CASSFSGTGLLQETQYF.

The chain joins TRBV29-1 to TRBJ2-5; TRBD2 matches 7 bases. Near its end, the DNA agrees better with TRBJ2-1, so the J call may be wrong. In germline, CDR1 is SQVTM, CDR2 ANQGSEA. This CDR3 is built from 15 residues. CDR3 nucleotide sequence: TGCAGCGTCGACTTCCAGGAGGGAGGGTACAATGAGCAGTTCTTC. It translates to CSVDFQEGGYNEQFF.

This clonotype has just a few counts. The chain is built from TRBV19 and TRBJ2-5; TRBD1 is a possible D gene (5 bases). The J call may be mistaken, given a closer DNA end match to TRBJ2-7. From germline, CDR1 is LNHDA and CDR2 SQIVND (reference sequence). The CDR3 runs 17 residues. The chain's CDR3 is CASSYGDSLMEGYEQYF. The CDR3 DNA reads TGTGCCAGTAGCTACGGCGACAGTCTCATGGAAGGATACGAGCAGTACTTC.

The rearrangement links TRBV29-1 to TRBJ1-2, with D perhaps matching TRBD1 (5 bases). CDR1 SQVTM and CDR2 ANQGSEA come from the germline V gene. Trimming stripped 4 bases from V and 1 base from J, with 19 bases between. The CDR3 is made up of 16 amino acids. The CDR3 protein is CSVGVVGDSYNYGYTF. The CDR3 DNA reads as TGCAGCGTTGGTGTAGTCGGGGACTCTTATAACTATGGCTACACCTTC.

This clonotype occurred a few times. This sequence joins TRBV29-1 and TRBJ1-2; 11 bases fit TRBD1. Unmatched junction bases numbered 3, after V lost 6 bases and J lost 6 bases. The CDR3 consists of 12 residues. Germline CDR1 and CDR2: SQVTM and ANQGSEA. For the CDR3, the DNA is TGCAGCGTAGGACAGGGGGCGCATGGCTACACCTTC. Its protein product is CSVGQGAHGYTF. Combining the CDR3 with reference TRBV29-1 and TRBJ1-2 gives the whole variable domain SAVISQKPSRDICQRGTSLTIQCQVDSQVTMMFWYRQQPGQSLTLIATANQGSEATYESGFVIDKFPISRPNLTFSTLTVSNMSPEDSSIYLCSVGQGAHGYTFGSGTRLTVV.

V is TRBV29-1 and J is TRBJ1-2, with D hard to call. Germline V gene lookup returns CDR1 SQVTM and CDR2 ANQGSEA. The CDR3 runs to 14 residues. The V gene lost 3 bases and the J gene lost 5 bases, with 16 bases spanning the gap. The CDR3: CSVEQSDLGYGYTF. CDR3 sequence (DNA): TGCAGCGTTGAGCAATCCGACCTAGGGTATGGCTACACCTTC.

This chain connects TRBV7-8 to TRBJ2-7, with D maybe TRBD1 (5 bases). With 3 bases removed from V and 7 bases from J, the gap between germline ends came to 13 bases. Germline values: CDR1 SGHVS, CDR2 FQNEAQ. The CDR3 runs 13 residues. CDR3 DNA sequence: TGTGCCAGCAGCTTTAGCAGGGTAAATGAGCAGTACTTC. Translating it yields CASSFSRVNEQYF.

This chain joins TRBV12-3 or TRBV12-4 and TRBJ1-2; D ambiguous. V lost 7 bases to trimming and J lost 0 bases, with 15 bases between them. The CDR3 consists of 15 residues. CDR3 amino acids: CASIPEYGSNYGYTF. CDR3 in DNA: TGTGCCAGCATCCCCGAATACGGCTCTAACTATGGCTACACCTTC.

This clonotype was detected only a few times. This sequence joins TRBV5-5 and TRBJ2-5, with D possibly being TRBD2 (5 bases). The J call may be faulty, since TRBJ2-1 better matches the DNA end. The CDR3 is 13 residues long. Germline V lookup: CDR1 SGHKS, CDR2 YYEKEE (reference sequence). Here the CDR3 reads CASSAEWRHEQFF. As DNA, the CDR3 is TGTGCCAGCAGCGCCGAATGGAGGCATGAGCAGTTCTTC.

The genes are TRBV4-3 and TRBJ2-6; D is unresolved. V lost 3 bases to trimming and J lost 4 bases, with 10 bases between them. Looked up from germline, CDR1 is LGHNA and CDR2 is YSLEER. The CDR3 has 15 amino acids. DNA of the CDR3: TGCGCCAGCAGCCAGGCTTTATGGGGGGCCAACGTCCTGACTTTC. As protein: CASSQALWGANVLTF.

This chain uses TRBV3-1 with TRBJ1-4, with 7 positions matching TRBD1. This CDR3 has 13 residues. J lost 7 bases, V lost 6 bases, and 5 bases had no gene match. Germline CDR1 reads LGHDT; CDR2 reads YNNKEL (reference sequence). Written as DNA, the CDR3 is TGTGCCAGCAGGAGGACAGGAGGTGAAAAACTGTTTTTT. It encodes CASRRTGGEKLFF.

The chain has TRBV29-1 and TRBJ2-3; 9 bases map to TRBD1. In germline, CDR1 is SQVTM, CDR2 ANQGSEA. Unmatched junction bases numbered 13, after V lost 3 bases and J lost 9 bases. This CDR3 region has 15 residues. The CDR3 here is CSVDSGQGLSETQYF. Here the CDR3 DNA reads TGCAGCGTTGACTCTGGACAGGGGCTCTCCGAGACGCAGTATTTT.

A few counts support this clonotype. The chain employs TRBV29-1 and TRBJ1-2; D gene ambiguous. Trimming removed 3 bases at V and 2 bases at J, with 13 bases between. CDR3 length equals 14 residues. Germline CDR1 SQVTM, CDR2 ANQGSEA. CDR3 in amino acids: CSVDPTTNNYGYTF. In DNA form, the CDR3 reads TGCAGCGTTGATCCGACGACAAACAACTATGGCTACACCTTC.

J is TRBJ2-1 and V is TRBV15, with unresolved D. This CDR3 is 14 amino acids long. CDR1 is LNHNV, CDR2 YYDKDF, per germline (reference sequence). Trimming removed 1 base from V and 5 bases from J, with 9 bases in between. CDR3: CATSRGSANNEQFF. The CDR3 coding sequence is TGTGCCACCAGCAGAGGAAGCGCGAACAATGAGCAGTTCTTC.

In this sample, this clonotype turned up a few times. The chain employs TRBV7-2 and TRBJ1-2; D gene uncertain. This CDR3 region has 12 residues. V was cut by 6 bases and J by 4 bases, with 9 bases left in between. CDR1 SGHTA and CDR2 FQGNSA come from the germline V gene. CDR3 coding DNA: TGTGCCAGCAGTTTCGACCTCTATGGCTACACCTTC. Translated: CASSFDLYGYTF.

V usage is TRBV11-2 and J usage is TRBJ2-3; 10 nucleotides match TRBD2. CDR1 is SGHAT and CDR2 is FQNNGV in the germline V gene. This CDR3 has 16 amino acids. After removal of 6 bases from V and 0 bases from J, the junction contained 6 bases not matched to a gene. The CDR3 loop reads CASSYQRGGSTDTQYF. As DNA, the CDR3 is TGTGCCAGCAGTTATCAGCGGGGGGGTAGCACAGATACGCAGTATTTT.

This clonotype was observed a few times. V usage is TRBV7-3 and J usage is TRBJ2-1, with D perhaps given as TRBD1 or TRBD2 (6 bases each). Trimming stripped 2 bases from V and 9 bases from J, with 23 bases between. Germline assignment: CDR1 SGHTA and CDR2 FQGTGA. This CDR3 has 17 residues. DNA of the CDR3: TGTGCCAGCAGCTTACGTGGGGGGCCTACCCCCACGACTGAGCAGTTCTTC. This translates into CASSLRGGPTPTTEQFF.

This clonotype occurred a few times. The chain recombines TRBV7-2 with TRBJ2-2; D is unresolved. The germline V and J ends were trimmed by 2 bases and 4 bases, with 17 bases remaining between them. CDR1 is SGHTA and CDR2 is FQGNSA in the germline V gene. This CDR3 has 17 residues. In nucleotides, the CDR3 is TGTGCCAGCAGCTTAAAGGTCCAGGACCCCGGCACCGGGGAGCTGTTTTTT. As protein: CASSLKVQDPGTGELFF.

This rearrangement joins TRBV20-1 to TRBJ1-1; no firm D call. The CDR3 has 16 residues. Looked up from germline, CDR1 is DFQATT and CDR2 is SNEGSKA (reference sequence). Trimming cost V 6 bases and J 0 bases, with 20 bases left between them. CDR3 loop: CSAPGGFRPMNTEAFF. CDR3 bases: TGCAGTGCCCCGGGTGGTTTCAGGCCGATGAACACTGAAGCTTTCTTT.

This clonotype was seen only a few times. The chain combines TRBV12-3 or TRBV12-4 with TRBJ1-1; tentatively, D is TRBD1 (5 bases). This CDR3 is built from 12 residues. Deletions cut 5 bases from V and 6 bases from J, with 10 bases between. The CDR3 sequence: CASSPGHAEAFF. The DNA for the CDR3 is TGTGCCAGCAGTCCCGGACACGCTGAAGCTTTCTTT.

The chain uses TRBV5-1 and TRBJ2-1; a weak D match, TRBD2 (5 bases). V was cut by 4 bases and J by 0 bases, with 8 bases left in between. CDR3 length: 14 residues. The germline V gene encodes CDR1 SGHRS and CDR2 YFSETQ. CDR3: CASSADFSYNEQFF. Written as DNA, the CDR3 is TGCGCCAGCAGCGCGGACTTCTCCTACAATGAGCAGTTCTTC.

The rearrangement links TRBV20-1 to TRBJ1-1; D is ambiguous. Between the trimmed V and J ends, which lost 8 bases and 5 bases, there was a span of 15 bases. This CDR3 comprises 12 residues. Looked up from germline, CDR1 is DFQATT and CDR2 is SNEGSKA (reference sequence). CDR3 loop: CSFYLMGTEAFF. In nucleotides, the CDR3 is TGCAGTTTTTACCTAATGGGGACTGAAGCTTTCTTT.

This rearrangement joins TRBV4-3 to TRBJ1-6; D possibly corresponds to TRBD1 (5 bases). Per germline, CDR1 LGHNA and CDR2 YSLEER. V lost 4 bases and J 8 bases, leaving 21 bases between the germline ends. The CDR3 totals 17 residues. This CDR3 is CASSLERSGLLHSPLHF. The CDR3 bases are TGCGCCAGCAGCCTTGAGAGGTCGGGACTGCTTCATTCACCCCTCCACTTT.

This clonotype was observed a few times. V and J are TRBV7-8 and TRBJ1-4; D is possibly TRBD1 (6 bases). Germline-derived CDR1 and CDR2 are SGHVS and FQNEAQ. The CDR3 contains 14 residues. Trimming removed 5 bases from V and 7 bases from J, with 14 bases in between. CDR3 protein: CASSIRRGAEKLFF. DNA of the CDR3: TGTGCCAGCAGCATTCGAAGGGGGGCTGAAAAACTGTTTTTT.

This clonotype was recorded a few times. The chain combines TRBV7-2 with TRBJ1-2, with a possible D match to TRBD1 (5 bases). Trimming took 1 base from V and 2 from J, leaving 17 bases between them. The CDR3 is 17 amino acids. The germline gives CDR1 SGHTA, CDR2 FQGNSA. CDR3 amino acids: CASSLVGGQPLNYGYTF. In DNA, the CDR3 is TGTGCCAGCAGCTTAGTAGGAGGACAACCCCTAAACTATGGCTACACCTTC.